This is a list of T cell receptor beta chains from one sample in a study of shared clonotypes between healthy human individuals. Repertoires were generated with immunoSEQ multiplex PCR, while TCRdb's copy carries only in-frame clones and drops some. The repertoire has about 640,000 clones, 60% to 80% of them found once; the top ten carry under 2%. Sequencing was carried out using memory CD4+ T cells sorted from blood. Source of these receptors: a woman aged 25 to 45 in good health. Both conserved end residues are part of each CDR3. D genes are given only for firm matches. Clone size, where shown, is once, few, many, or a class for clones that have expanded.

clone_size	d_call	v_call	j_call	cdr3_nt	cdr3_aa
NA	TRBD1	TRBV11-2	TRBJ1-2	TGTGCCAGCAGCCAAAACAGGGGGGATGGCTACACCTTC	CASSQNRGDGYTF
once	NA	TRBV18	TRBJ2-7	TGTGCCAGCTCACCGGGCCAGGAGAGAGACGAGCAGTACTTC	CASSPGQERDEQYF
once	NA	TRBV4-1	TRBJ1-4	TGCGCCAGCAGCCCAGAGTGGACAACAACTAATGAAAAACTGTTTTTT	CASSPEWTTTNEKLFF
NA	NA	TRBV2	TRBJ2-3	TGTGCCAGCAGGTGGGGCGGAGGGGATGCCGGGACGCAGTATTTT	CASRWGGGDAGTQYF
NA	NA	TRBV5-1	TRBJ1-2	TGCGCCAGCAGACCGGACAGCTATGGCTACACCTTC	CASRPDSYGYTF
NA	TRBD2	TRBV6-5	TRBJ2-1	TGTGCCAGCAGCCACGCCCTAGCGGGCTACAATGAGCAGTTCTTC	CASSHALAGYNEQFF
few	NA	TRBV2	TRBJ2-7	TGTGCCAGCGGAGCTGCCGGGTGGGCCTACGAGCAGTACTTC	CASGAAGWAYEQYF
NA	TRBD2	TRBV15	TRBJ2-5	TGTGCCACCAGCAGAGCCGGGACTAGCGGAGTCCAGGGGACCCAGTACTTC	CATSRAGTSGVQGTQYF
NA	TRBD1	TRBV4-1	TRBJ1-1	TGCGCCAGCAGCCAAGTGGGGACAGGGAGCACTGAAGCTTTCTTT	CASSQVGTGSTEAFF
NA	TRBD2	TRBV28	TRBJ2-1	TGTGCCAGCAGGGACTTCTCTAGCGGGAGGTCCAATGAGCAGTTCTTC	CASRDFSSGRSNEQFF
NA	TRBD2	TRBV28	TRBJ2-3	TGTGCCAGCAGTCCCTCCGGGACTAGGAGGGCAGATACGCAGTATTTT	CASSPSGTRRADTQYF
NA	NA	TRBV7-3	TRBJ2-5	TGTGCCAGCAGCATCGACCAAGAGACCCAGTACTTC	CASSIDQETQYF
few	NA	TRBV15	TRBJ2-7	TGTGCCACCAGCACATCCCTCAGGGCGGATTACTACTTC	CATSTSLRADYYF
NA	TRBD2	TRBV14	TRBJ2-7	TGTGCCAGCAGCCTCGCCTTAGCGGGAGAGCAGTACTTC	CASSLALAGEQYF
NA	NA	TRBV5-6	TRBJ2-7	TGTGCCAGCAGCTTGGTCACGTACGAGCAGTACTTC	CASSLVTYEQYF
NA	TRBD1	TRBV6-1	TRBJ1-2	TGTGCCAGCAGAGGCGACAGGGGGCTAATTAGTGGCTACACCTTC	CASRGDRGLISGYTF
once	TRBD2	TRBV9	TRBJ2-1	TGTGCCAGCAGCCTCCTTCTAGCGGACTACAATGAGCAGTTCTTC	CASSLLLADYNEQFF